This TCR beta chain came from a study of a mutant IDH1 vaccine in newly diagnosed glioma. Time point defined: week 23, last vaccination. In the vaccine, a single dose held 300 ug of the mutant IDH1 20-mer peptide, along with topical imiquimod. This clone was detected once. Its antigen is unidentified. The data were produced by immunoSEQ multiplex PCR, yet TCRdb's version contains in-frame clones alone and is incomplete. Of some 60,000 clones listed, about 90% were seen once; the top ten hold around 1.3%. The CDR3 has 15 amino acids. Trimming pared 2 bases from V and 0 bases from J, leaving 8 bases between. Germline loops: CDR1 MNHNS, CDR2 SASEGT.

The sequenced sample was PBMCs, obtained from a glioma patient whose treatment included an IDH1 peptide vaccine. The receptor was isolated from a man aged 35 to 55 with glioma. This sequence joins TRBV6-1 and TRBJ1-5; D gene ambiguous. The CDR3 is CASSELNGSNQPQHF. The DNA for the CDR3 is TGTGCCAGCAGTGAACTGAATGGTAGCAATCAGCCCCAGCATTTT.